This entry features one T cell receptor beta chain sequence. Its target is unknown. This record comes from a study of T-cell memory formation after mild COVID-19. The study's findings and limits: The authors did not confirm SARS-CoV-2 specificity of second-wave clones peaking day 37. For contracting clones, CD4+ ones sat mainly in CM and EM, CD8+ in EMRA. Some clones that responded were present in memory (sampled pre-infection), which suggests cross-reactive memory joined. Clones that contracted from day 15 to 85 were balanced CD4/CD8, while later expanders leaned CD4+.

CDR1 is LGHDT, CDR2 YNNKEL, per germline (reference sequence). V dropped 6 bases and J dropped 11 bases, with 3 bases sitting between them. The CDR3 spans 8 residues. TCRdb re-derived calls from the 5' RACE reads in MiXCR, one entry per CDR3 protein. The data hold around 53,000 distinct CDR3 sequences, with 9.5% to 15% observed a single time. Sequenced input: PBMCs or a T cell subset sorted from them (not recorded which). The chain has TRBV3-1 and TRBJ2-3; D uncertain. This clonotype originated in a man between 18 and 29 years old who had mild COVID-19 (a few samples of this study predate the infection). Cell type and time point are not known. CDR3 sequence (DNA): TGTGCCAGCAGGGAGCAGTATTTT. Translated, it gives CASREQYF.